The T cell receptor beta chain described here comes from a study of blood T cell repertoires in COVID-19 (dated by TCRdb to the early 2020s). For context, the study as a whole: Collaborator samples came from the United States, Italy and Spain and covered acute and convalescent phases of COVID-19. The repertoires were released in a freely available public database meant as a resource for research on the immune response to SARS-CoV-2. Where available, HLA class I and class II types were obtained from metadata supplied by the sample provider rather than from assay-based typing. Deeply sampled blood TCRbeta repertoires from subjects exposed to, actively infected with, or recovered from COVID-19 were included in the dataset. The material from the prospective study consisted of cDNA or gDNA derived from T cells, B-cell-depleted T cells, or PBMCs. The samples were drawn from two sources: the first 160 participants of the ongoing ImmuneRACE study, and over 950 subjects contributed by 6 global collaborators. A de-identified subject ID, COVID-19 status, age in years and sex were almost always included in the sample metadata. Findings and caveats that apply to the study as a whole: How much clinical and demographic metadata was included differed by source and by participant, and the metadata was provided uncurated.

A second Seattle source provided samples from volunteer blood donors who had recovered from COVID-19. Whole blood was collected in K2EDTA tubes by collaborating institutions according to the institutions' own protocols. For TCRbeta analysis, collaborators shipped samples in one of three forms: frozen whole blood, isolated PBMCs, or DNA extracted from either of those sample types. With regard to this clone: Its antigen remains undetermined. No base qualities exist here, and no much larger clone lies one base off it.

The CDR3 numbers 13 residues from cysteine through phenylalanine. The DNA shown is the 39-base CDR3, in frame from base 1. The germline ends are 8 bases apart after V is trimmed by 5 bases and J by 3 bases. For CDR1 and CDR2, the germline V gene lists SNHLY and FYNNEI. The immunoSEQ Assay, a bias-controlled multiplex PCR, was used to amplify TCRbeta CDR3 regions from genomic DNA. In the original analysis: The number of nucleated cells in each sample was estimated from the amplification of reference gene primers within the assay. To quantify the absolute abundance of each unique TCRbeta CDR3 rearrangement, sequence reads were collapsed and filtered. For each sample, productive Simpson clonality was calculated as the square root of Simpson's diversity index across productive rearrangements. Held by TCRdb, this immuneACCESS table contains in-frame sequences only and omits some clones. Under half of the omission traces to an unresolved V gene where checked; the cause of the rest is unknown. From that table come the V and J calls and clone size; the DNA was used to work out D and trimming. The sample yields over 200,000 clones; approximately 86% were counted once. The top ten hold more than 2.5% of the sample.

Recombination linked TRBV2 to TRBJ2-1; possibly the D gene is TRBD1, per 6 matching bases. Material for sequencing was peripheral blood. The TCR sequence derives from a woman aged 25-40 years who had recovered from COVID-19. The CDR3 corresponds to CASSMDSYNEQFF. At the DNA level, the sequence is TGTGCCAGCAGTATGGACAGCTACAATGAGCAGTTCTTC.